Following are 26 T cell receptor beta chains from one sample sequenced in a study of CD8 T cells in ankylosing spondylitis. TCRdb analysed the 5' RACE reads with MiXCR anew, one entry per CDR3 protein. The sample yields about 360,000 distinct CDR3 sequences, about 15% seen once. Input material: blood, either unsorted or a sorted T cell fraction (not recorded which). These receptors originate from a male donor with ankylosing spondylitis or in good health (not recorded which).

Only a few counts were recorded for this clonotype. This chain connects TRBV2 to TRBJ2-4; 13 bases line up with TRBD2. Germline V gene lookup returns CDR1 SNHLY and CDR2 FYNNEI. The CDR3 extends over 15 amino acids. V gave up 7 bases and J gave up 7 bases; unmatched junction bases: 7. The CDR3: CASKGLAGRHNIQYF. The CDR3 DNA is TGTGCCAGCAAGGGACTAGCGGGGAGGCACAACATTCAGTACTTC.

This clonotype was detected many times. The chain employs TRBV11-2 and TRBJ2-2; D not certain. Germline CDR1 is SGHAT and CDR2 is FQNNGV. V lost 0 bases, J lost 7 bases, and 6 bases lay in between. The CDR3 consists of 13 residues. CDR3 in DNA: TGTGCCAGCAGCTTAGAAGGTTTCGGGGAGCTGTTTTTT. It codes for CASSLEGFGELFF.

The table lists this clonotype with a few counts. At one of its ends the junction is not consistent with the germline gene, which may arise from a read error. The chain recombines TRBV20-1 with TRBJ2-7; 7 positions agree with TRBD2. The CDR3 loop spans 12 amino acids. Germline loops: CDR1 DFQATT, CDR2 SNEGSKA (reference sequence). CDR3 loop: CSARGEGAVQGF. For the CDR3, the DNA is TGCAGTGCTAGAGGGGAGGGAGCGGTTCAAGGCTTC.

The chain joins TRBV18 to TRBJ2-7; D possibly uses TRBD1 or TRBD2 (5 bases each). The germline CDR1 and CDR2 sequences are KGHSH and LQKENI. Trimming pared 0 bases from V and 6 bases from J, leaving 15 bases between. This CDR3 contains 15 residues. CDR3 coding DNA: TGTGCCAGCTCACCACCGGGGGTACTGGGTTTCGAGCAGTACTTC. It translates to CASSPPGVLGFEQYF. Using reference TRBV18 and TRBJ2-7 for the parts outside the CDR3, the full variable domain is NAGVMQNPRHLVRRRGQEARLRCSPMKGHSHVYWYRQLPEEGLKFMVYLQKENIIDESGMPKERFSAEFPKEGPSILRIQQVVRGDSAAYFCASSPPGVLGFEQYFGPGTRLTVT.

The chain recombines TRBV28 with TRBJ1-2; possible D gene TRBD1, 5 bases. V was cut by 7 bases and J by 5 bases, with 20 bases left in between. CDR1 is MDHEN and CDR2 is SYDVKM in the germline V gene. This CDR3 has 15 residues. In nucleotides, the CDR3 is TGTGCCAGCACCCTCTCGCAGGGCAGACCGTATGGCTACACCTTC. As protein: CASTLSQGRPYGYTF.

This clonotype was recorded a few times. V and J are TRBV29-1 and TRBJ1-1, with a tentative D call TRBD1 (5 bases). CDR1 is SQVTM and CDR2 is ANQGSEA in the germline V gene. Trimming pared 7 bases from V and 4 bases from J, leaving 16 bases between. The CDR3 runs to 13 residues. CDR3 region: CSAVVGGATEAFF. In nucleotides, the CDR3 is TGCAGCGCCGTGGTAGGAGGGGCCACTGAAGCTTTCTTT.

The chain is built from TRBV5-1 and TRBJ1-2; no clear D. The CDR3 is 13 residues long. Germline CDR1 is SGHRS and CDR2 is YFSETQ. V gave up 2 bases and J gave up 5 bases, with 10 bases separating them. CDR3 amino acids: CASSLGGLYGYTF. The CDR3 DNA reads as TGCGCCAGCAGCTTAGGAGGGTTGTATGGCTACACCTTC.

This clonotype appeared a few times. This chain links TRBV19 with TRBJ2-3, with 8 nucleotides matching TRBD1. Unmatched junction bases numbered 9, after V lost 5 bases and J lost 5 bases. CDR1 is LNHDA, CDR2 SQIVND, per germline (reference sequence). The CDR3 is 15 amino acids. Here the CDR3 reads CASSPRQGPRDTQYF. CDR3 coding DNA: TGTGCCAGTAGTCCTCGACAGGGGCCTCGAGATACGCAGTATTTT.

This clonotype appeared a few times. The chain joins TRBV7-2 to TRBJ2-1; perhaps TRBD1 as D (5 bases). From germline, CDR1 is SGHTA and CDR2 FQGNSA. V was trimmed by 1 base and J by 0 bases, leaving 10 bases between them. The CDR3 spans 16 residues. The CDR3 loop is CASSLVEDTSYNEQFF. Written as DNA, the CDR3 is TGTGCCAGCAGCTTAGTTGAGGACACCTCCTACAATGAGCAGTTCTTC.

The rearrangement links TRBV29-1 to TRBJ2-5; 9 nucleotides line up with TRBD2. V was pared by 6 bases and J by 2 bases, with 4 bases of the junction left unmatched. The CDR3 extends over 13 amino acids. Germline V lookup: CDR1 SQVTM, CDR2 ANQGSEA. CDR3 residues: CSVRTSAQETQYF. CDR3 nucleotides: TGCAGCGTCAGGACTAGCGCGCAAGAGACCCAGTACTTC.

The chain carries TRBV7-6 and TRBJ2-7, with 9 bases matching TRBD2. The CDR3 has 15 amino acids. CDR1 and CDR2 (germline): SGHVS, FNYEAQ. J gave up 2 bases and V 6 bases, and 8 bases lay outside the gene matches. In nucleotides, the CDR3 is TGTGCCAGCAGTCAAGGGGCGGGAGGGGCCTACGAGCAGTACTTC. It is translated as CASSQGAGGAYEQYF.

This clonotype turned up a few times. The J gene is TRBJ2-7, the V gene TRBV12-3 or TRBV12-4, with D perhaps matching TRBD1 (7 bases). With 3 bases removed from V and 7 bases from J, the gap between germline ends came to 13 bases. CDR3 length: 13 residues. CDR3 sequence: CASSLYRGGEQYF. The CDR3 DNA reads as TGTGCCAGCAGTTTGTACAGGGGAGGTGAGCAGTACTTC.

This clonotype was counted between two and nine times. The chain joins TRBV5-1 to TRBJ1-2, with 7 bases identical to TRBD1. Germline V gene lookup returns CDR1 SGHRS and CDR2 YFSETQ. This CDR3 comprises 13 residues. Losses at the gene ends were 0 bases for V and 6 bases for J; bases not matched to a gene: 2. CDR3 in amino acids: CASSLGQGHGYTF. CDR3 sequence (DNA): TGCGCCAGCAGCTTGGGACAGGGTCATGGCTACACCTTC.

This clonotype has just a few counts. CDR3 region: CASSQDTSGNYNEQFF. The CDR3 DNA is TGCGCCAGCAGCCAAGACACCAGCGGGAATTACAATGAGCAGTTCTTC. The gene calls are TRBV4-1 and TRBJ2-1, with 7 bases fitting TRBD2. The CDR3 runs to 16 residues. J lost 4 bases, V lost 0 bases, and 6 bases had no gene match. Germline assignment: CDR1 MGHRA and CDR2 YSYEKL.

This chain links TRBV4-1 with TRBJ2-3; 9 nucleotides agree with TRBD2. CDR3 size: 15 residues. Per germline, CDR1 MGHRA and CDR2 YSYEKL. J lost 2 bases, V lost 4 bases, and 4 bases had no gene match. The CDR3 DNA reads TGCGCCAGCAGCCCGAGACTAGCGGCCACAGATACGCAGTATTTT. Translating it yields CASSPRLAATDTQYF.

This clonotype was seen repeatedly, ten times or more. The chain recombines TRBV12-3 or TRBV12-4 with TRBJ1-1; D ambiguous. The CDR3 length is 12 residues. Trimming cost V 2 bases and J 7 bases, with 8 bases left between them. The CDR3 sequence: CASSLRLNEAFF. The CDR3 coding sequence is TGTGCCAGCAGTTTAAGGCTGAATGAAGCTTTCTTT.

The chain is built from TRBV6-4 and TRBJ2-3; 8 nucleotides match TRBD1. The CDR3 contains 14 residues. V was pared by 4 bases and J by 4 bases, with 4 bases of the junction left unmatched. The germline V gene encodes CDR1 MRHNA and CDR2 SNTAGT. The CDR3 coding sequence is TGTGCCAGCAGTGTGGACAGGGCATCAGATACGCAGTATTTT. Amino acid sequence: CASSVDRASDTQYF.

This clonotype showed up just a few times. The chain recombines TRBV30 with TRBJ2-3; the match to TRBD1 covers 10 bases. V trimming: 8 bases; J trimming: 1 base; junction bases outside the gene matches: 3. Germline values: CDR1 GTSNPN, CDR2 SVGIG (reference sequence). The length of the CDR3 is 13 residues. CDR3 in amino acids: CALDRGRTDTQYF. In DNA, the CDR3 is TGTGCCCTAGACAGGGGGCGCACAGATACGCAGTATTTT.

This sequence joins TRBV4-2 and TRBJ2-7, with no clear D. The length of the CDR3 is 14 residues. V was pared by 0 bases and J by 7 bases, with 13 bases between. In germline, CDR1 is LGHNA, CDR2 YNFKEQ. CDR3 loop: CASSQDDGLGEQYF. Here the CDR3 DNA reads TGTGCCAGCAGCCAAGATGATGGGTTGGGTGAGCAGTACTTC.

The genes are TRBV27 and TRBJ2-1; TRBD2 matches 12 bases. Germline values: CDR1 MNHEY, CDR2 SMNVEV (reference sequence). The CDR3 has 13 residues. The CDR3 is CAIGLAGYNEQFF. The CDR3 nucleotides are TGTGCGATCGGACTAGCGGGGTACAATGAGCAGTTCTTC.

The table lists this clonotype with a few counts. The chain joins TRBV10-3 to TRBJ1-1; D unclear. The germline V and J ends were trimmed by 7 bases and 0 bases, with 9 bases remaining between them. Germline values: CDR1 ENHRY, CDR2 SYGVKD. CDR3 length: 13 amino acids. The CDR3 region is CAINPGLNTEAFF. In DNA, the CDR3 is TGTGCCATCAATCCTGGTCTGAACACTGAAGCTTTCTTT.

J is TRBJ1-2 and V is TRBV10-3, with D perhaps TRBD1 (6 bases). Per germline, CDR1 ENHRY and CDR2 SYGVKD. The CDR3 has 13 amino acids. V was clipped by 4 bases and J by 8 bases, with 14 bases between them. The CDR3 DNA follows: TGTGCCATCAGTGGCAATCACAGGGACGGCTACACCTTC. This sequence encodes CAISGNHRDGYTF.

This clonotype was picked up many times. The chain recombines TRBV29-1 with TRBJ1-1, with D possibly matching TRBD1 (5 bases). Germline assignment: CDR1 SQVTM and CDR2 ANQGSEA. The ends were cut back, 4 bases at V and 1 base at J, with 10 bases in the middle. This CDR3 comprises 13 residues. The CDR3 DNA sequence: TGCAGCGTTGCACAAACAGGGAACACTGAAGCTTTCTTT. Translated, it gives CSVAQTGNTEAFF.

The chain carries TRBV20-1 and TRBJ2-3; TRBD2 matches 7 bases. After removal of 5 bases from V and 0 bases from J, the junction contained 5 bases not matched to a gene. The CDR3 is 14 amino acids. CDR1 is DFQATT, CDR2 SNEGSKA, per germline (reference sequence). CDR3 nucleotide sequence: TGCAGTGCTCGACTAGCAGCTAGCACAGATACGCAGTATTTT. Protein sequence: CSARLAASTDTQYF.

There are a few counts of this clonotype. The rearrangement uses TRBV19 and TRBJ2-7; a possible D gene is TRBD1 (7 bases). Germline V gives CDR1 LNHDA, CDR2 SQIVND (reference sequence). V was pared by 6 bases and J by 6 bases, with 15 bases between. CDR3 length equals 13 residues. The CDR3 protein is CASRRQGGLEQYF. The CDR3 DNA follows: TGTGCCAGTAGAAGACAGGGAGGCCTCGAGCAGTACTTC.

In its sample, this clonotype was seen once. The chain employs TRBV7-2 and TRBJ2-3; D ambiguous. This CDR3 is built from 13 residues. Trimming cost V 7 bases and J 6 bases, with 14 bases left between them. Germline CDR1 SGHTA, CDR2 FQGNSA. Here the CDR3 reads CASTFLPFDTQYF. DNA of the CDR3: TGTGCCAGCACATTTTTGCCCTTTGATACGCAGTATTTT.